The 10 T cell receptor beta chains in this list originate from one sample, sequenced in a study of shared clonotypes between healthy human individuals. CD8 cells regarded as naive lacked CD45RO, were positively chosen for CCR7, and omitted terminally differentiated effector memory CD45RA+ cells. This table comes from immunoSEQ multiplex PCR, and its TCRdb copy is limited to in-frame clones, with some not included. The repertoire has about 2 million clones, less than 95% of them found once; the top ten carry 0.95% to 1.5%. Sequencing was performed on naive CD8+ T cells sorted from blood. The receptors stem from a man between 18 and 29 years old in good health.

J is TRBJ1-1 and V is TRBV13; D is ambiguous. The CDR3 has 12 amino acids. Germline values: CDR1 PRHDT, CDR2 FYEKMQ (reference sequence). V was cut by 5 bases and J by 10 bases, with 14 bases left in between. The CDR3 protein is CASSPKARVAFF. The DNA for the CDR3 is TGTGCCAGCAGCCCGAAGGCGCGGGTAGCTTTCTTT. The full variable domain, completed using reference TRBV13 and TRBJ1-1, is AAGVIQSPRHLIKEKRETATLKCYPIPRHDTVYWYQQGPGQDPQFLISFYEKMQSDKGSIPDRFSAQQFSDYHSELNMSSLELGDSALYFCASSPKARVAFFGQGTRLTVV.

The chain recombines TRBV5-6 with TRBJ1-2, with D perhaps TRBD1 (5 bases). The CDR3 is 13 amino acids. CDR1 SGHDT and CDR2 YYEEEE come from the germline V gene. V was cut by 2 bases and J by 4 bases, with 9 bases left in between. CDR3 sequence: CASSFGGAYGYTF. DNA of the CDR3: TGTGCCAGCAGCTTCGGTGGGGCCTATGGCTACACCTTC.

This rearrangement joins TRBV27 to TRBJ1-2, with unresolved D. The germline CDR1 and CDR2 sequences are MNHEY and SMNVEV (reference sequence). With 2 bases removed from V and 1 base from J, the gap between germline ends came to 11 bases. The length of the CDR3 is 15 residues. CDR3 protein: CASSLGQYFNYGYTF. In DNA form, the CDR3 reads TGTGCCAGCAGTTTAGGGCAATATTTTAACTATGGCTACACCTTC.

Of note for this clone: Other nucleotide sequences in the sample specify the same CDR3. The rearrangement joins TRBV28 to TRBJ2-2; possible D gene TRBD1, 5 bases. In germline, CDR1 is MDHEN, CDR2 SYDVKM. CDR3 length: 13 amino acids. Trimming left V 3 bases short and J 7 bases short, with 9 bases between. In nucleotides, the CDR3 is TGTGCCAGCAGTTTCAGGGTGGGCGGGGAGCTGTTTTTT. Its protein product is CASSFRVGGELFF.

V and J are TRBV5-4 and TRBJ2-7, with D possibly TRBD2 on 6 matching bases. The germline V gene has CDR1 SGHNT and CDR2 YYREEE (reference sequence). The CDR3 sequence is 13 residues long. With 6 bases removed from V and 0 bases from J, the gap between germline ends came to 10 bases. CDR3 sequence (DNA): TGTGCCAGCAATGGGGAGGCCTCCTACGAGCAGTACTTC. It yields the protein CASNGEASYEQYF.

This chain connects TRBV4-1 to TRBJ2-1; no clear D gene. The CDR3 loop spans 15 amino acids. Per germline, CDR1 MGHRA and CDR2 YSYEKL. Trimming took off 1 base at V and 6 bases at J, with 13 bases between the two ends. The CDR3 protein is CASSQVGAVVNEQFF. CDR3 bases: TGCGCCAGCAGCCAAGTAGGTGCGGTAGTCAATGAGCAGTTCTTC.

The V gene is TRBV7-9, the J gene TRBJ2-7; 9 nucleotides match TRBD1. The CDR3 has 15 amino acids. Trimming removed 3 bases from V and 2 bases from J; junction bases left unmatched: 5. CDR1 and CDR2 (germline): SEHNR, FQNEAQ (reference sequence). Here the CDR3 DNA reads TGTGCCAGCAGCTTGCTGGGGACAGGGCCCTACGAGCAGTACTTC. It specifies CASSLLGTGPYEQYF. The variable domain in full, with the rest retrieved from reference TRBV7-9 and TRBJ2-7, is DTGVSQNPRHKITKRGQNVTFRCDPISEHNRLYWYRQTLGQGPEFLTYFQNEAQLEKSRLLSDRFSAERPKGSFSTLEIQRTEQGDSAMYLCASSLLGTGPYEQYFGPGTRLTVT.

The chain joins TRBV5-4 to TRBJ2-7; maybe TRBD2 (6 bases). The CDR3 is 15 amino acids. Trimming took 3 bases from V and 2 from J, leaving 15 bases between them. Germline V gives CDR1 SGHNT, CDR2 YYREEE (reference sequence). The CDR3 protein is CASSSPPGSPYEQYF. As DNA, the CDR3 is TGTGCCAGCAGCTCACCCCCCGGGAGTCCCTACGAGCAGTACTTC.

J is TRBJ1-1 and V is TRBV19; possibly TRBD1 for D (5 bases). CDR1 is LNHDA and CDR2 is SQIVND in the germline V gene (reference sequence). The V end lost 5 bases, the J end lost 5 bases, and 18 bases lay between the germline ends. The CDR3 runs 15 residues. The CDR3 DNA reads TGTGCCAGTAGTTTCCTCCCTGGGACGGGGACTGAAGCTTTCTTT. Translation gives CASSFLPGTGTEAFF.

The genes are TRBV13 and TRBJ1-1; no clear D. V shed 7 bases and J shed 5 bases, with 20 bases lying between them. Germline V gene lookup returns CDR1 PRHDT and CDR2 FYEKMQ (reference sequence). CDR3 length equals 15 residues. CDR3 sequence reads: CASTHVRTGNTEAFF. CDR3 coding DNA: TGTGCCAGCACCCACGTCAGGACGGGGAATACTGAAGCTTTCTTT.